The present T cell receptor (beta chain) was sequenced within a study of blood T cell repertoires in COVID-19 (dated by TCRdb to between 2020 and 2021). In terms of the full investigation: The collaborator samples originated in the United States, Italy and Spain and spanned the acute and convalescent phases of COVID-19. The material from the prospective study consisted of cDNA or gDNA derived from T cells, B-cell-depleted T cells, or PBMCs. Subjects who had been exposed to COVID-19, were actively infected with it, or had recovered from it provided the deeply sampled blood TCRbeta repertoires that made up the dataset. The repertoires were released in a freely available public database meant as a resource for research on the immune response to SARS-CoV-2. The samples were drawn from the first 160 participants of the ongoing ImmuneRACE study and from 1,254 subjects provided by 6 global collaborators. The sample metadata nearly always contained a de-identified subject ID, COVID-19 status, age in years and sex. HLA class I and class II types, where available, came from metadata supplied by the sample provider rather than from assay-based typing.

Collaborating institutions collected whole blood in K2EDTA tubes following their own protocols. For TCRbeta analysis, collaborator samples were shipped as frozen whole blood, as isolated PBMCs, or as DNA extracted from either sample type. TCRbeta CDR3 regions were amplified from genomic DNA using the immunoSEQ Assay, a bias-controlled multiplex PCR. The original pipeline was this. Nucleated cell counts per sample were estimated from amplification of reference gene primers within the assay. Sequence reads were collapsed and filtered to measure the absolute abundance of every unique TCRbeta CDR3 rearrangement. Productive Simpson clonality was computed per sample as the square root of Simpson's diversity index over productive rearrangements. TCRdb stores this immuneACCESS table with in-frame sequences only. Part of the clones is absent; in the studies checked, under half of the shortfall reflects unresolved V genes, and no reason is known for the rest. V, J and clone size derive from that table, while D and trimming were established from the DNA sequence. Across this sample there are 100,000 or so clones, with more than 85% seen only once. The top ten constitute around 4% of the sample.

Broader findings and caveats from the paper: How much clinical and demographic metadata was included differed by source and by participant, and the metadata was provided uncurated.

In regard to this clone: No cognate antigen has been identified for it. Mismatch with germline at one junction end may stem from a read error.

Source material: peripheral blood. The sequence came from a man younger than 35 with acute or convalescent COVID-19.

DNA sequence: TGCGCCAGCAGCCACCGCCGGGACAGGGCATTCTTC. This codes for CASSHRRDRAFF. This chain is built from TRBV4-1 and TRBJ1-2; 9 bases in the middle match TRBD1. Measured from the cysteine to the phenylalanine, the CDR3 is 12 residues long. The kept DNA is CDR3 alone, 36 bases in frame from the first base. Taken from the germline V gene, the CDR1 and CDR2 loops are MGHRA and YSYEKL.